Below, 3 T cell receptor beta chains from the same sample are listed, as sequenced in a study of cytomegalovirus exposure and HLA in healthy donors. The primer mix had 60 Vbeta and 13 Jbeta primers. Using immunoSEQ multiplex PCR, the repertoire was profiled, and TCRdb retains in-frame clones only, with some absent. The sample includes 93,000 or so clones, roughly 70% of them seen just once. Sequenced material: PBMCs. The source of these receptors is a woman in her fifties or sixties in good health and CMV-seronegative.

CDR3 residues: CASSDRHPWTGELFF. CDR3 DNA: TGCGCCAGCAGCGATAGACACCCGTGGACCGGGGAGCTGTTTTTT. This sequence joins TRBV4-1 and TRBJ2-2; D gene uncertain. Trimming removed 5 bases at V and 5 bases at J, with 15 bases between. The CDR3 is made up of 15 amino acids. The germline V gene has CDR1 MGHRA and CDR2 YSYEKL.

This clone was counted between two and nine times. The chain has TRBV7-2 and TRBJ2-2, with a weak D call TRBD1 (5 bases). Germline loops: CDR1 SGHTA, CDR2 FQGNSA. This CDR3 has 16 residues. V lost 4 bases and J lost 2, with 14 bases in between. In DNA, the CDR3 is TGTGCCAGCAGCTCCGATTCGACAGTCAACACCGGGGAGCTGTTTTTT. Encoded protein: CASSSDSTVNTGELFF. The full variable domain, its missing parts supplied by reference TRBV7-2 and TRBJ2-2, is GAGVSQSPSNKVTEKGKDVELRCDPISGHTALYWYRQSLGQGLEFLIYFQGNSAPDKSGLPSDRFSAERTGGSVSTLTIQRTQQEDSAVYLCASSSDSTVNTGELFFGEGSRLTVL.

The chain employs TRBV2 and TRBJ1-5, with D possibly matching TRBD1 (6 bases). Germline V gene sequence: CDR1 SNHLY, CDR2 FYNNEI. V was pared by 11 bases and J by 1 base, with 9 bases between. CDR3 length: 12 amino acids. The CDR3 loop is CARGASNQPQHF. In nucleotides, the CDR3 is TGTGCCCGGGGGGCAAGCAATCAGCCCCAGCATTTT.